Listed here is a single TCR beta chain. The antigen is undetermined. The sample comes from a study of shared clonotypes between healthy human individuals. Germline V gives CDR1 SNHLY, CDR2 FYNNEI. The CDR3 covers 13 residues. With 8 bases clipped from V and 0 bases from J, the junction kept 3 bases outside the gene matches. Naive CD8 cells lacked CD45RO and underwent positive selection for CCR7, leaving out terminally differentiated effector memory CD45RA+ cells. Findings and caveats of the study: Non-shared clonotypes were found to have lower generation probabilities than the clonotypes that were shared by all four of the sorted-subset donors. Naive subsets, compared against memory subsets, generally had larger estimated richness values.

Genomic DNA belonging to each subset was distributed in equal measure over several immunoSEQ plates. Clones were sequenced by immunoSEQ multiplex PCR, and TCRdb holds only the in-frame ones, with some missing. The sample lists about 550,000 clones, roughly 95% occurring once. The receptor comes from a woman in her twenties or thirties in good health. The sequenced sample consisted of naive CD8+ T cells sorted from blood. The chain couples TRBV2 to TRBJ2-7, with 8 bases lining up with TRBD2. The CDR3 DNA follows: TGTGCCAGCGGGAGCGGGAGCTCCTACGAGCAGTACTTC. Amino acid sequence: CASGSGSSYEQYF.